The text below deals with one T cell receptor (beta chain). The target antigen is unknown. The data were obtained in a study of post-analysis software for immune sequencing data. General observations from the study: Elevated frequency relative to controls characterized roughly five TRBV segments in patients, TRBV5-6, TRBV5-1 and TRBV20-1 among them.

The CDR3 runs 19 residues. Per the germline V gene, CDR1 is SGHTA and CDR2 is FQGTGA. J lost 0 bases, V lost 0 bases, and 9 bases had no gene match. Unique molecular identifiers featured in each of the TCR beta cDNA libraries. TCRdb called the PCR reads again in MiXCR, with one record for every CDR3 protein. Found here are 400,000 to 500,000 distinct CDR3 sequences, 30% to 40% of them singletons; the top ten hold approximately 7.1%. This receptor was taken from a girl aged 2 to 9 with multiple sclerosis. The rearrangement uses TRBV7-3 and TRBJ2-3; TRBD2 agrees at 10 bases. The sequenced material came from blood. DNA for the CDR3: TGTGCCAGCAGCTTAACCCCACTAGCGGGATGGTCTAGCACAGATACGCAGTATTTT. Its protein is CASSLTPLAGWSSTDTQYF.